This entry lists 31 T cell receptor beta chains sequenced from one sample in a study of blood T cells in healthy people across ages. Primed by a sample-barcoded 5' primer and a J-beta primer mix, a second PCR proceeded for about 6 to 12 cycles. MiXCR was run by TCRdb on the 5' RACE reads, yielding one entry per CDR3 protein. The sample lists about 1.5 million distinct CDR3 sequences, roughly 43% occurring once. The sequenced material came from blood. The receptors originated from a woman between 18 and 30 years old in good health.

This clonotype appeared a few times. The chain joins TRBV7-9 to TRBJ2-3; tentatively, D is TRBD1 (6 bases). Trimming shortened V by 5 bases and J by 5 bases, and 11 bases separated the two germline ends. The CDR3 contains 13 residues. Germline V CDR1 and CDR2: SEHNR, FQNEAQ (reference sequence). The CDR3 region is CASSKTGIDTQYF. CDR3 in DNA: TGTGCCAGCAGCAAAACAGGGATAGATACGCAGTATTTT.

A few counts support this clonotype. The chain uses TRBV6-1 and TRBJ2-1; 13 bases fit TRBD2. The CDR3 has 17 amino acids. The germline gives CDR1 MNHNS, CDR2 SASEGT. Unmatched junction bases numbered 9, after V lost 6 bases and J lost 4 bases. The CDR3 sequence: CASRGLAGAILYNEQFF. In DNA, the CDR3 is TGTGCCAGCAGAGGACTAGCGGGGGCCATCCTATACAATGAGCAGTTCTTC.

The CDR3 loop is CASSPNEGIYGYTF. The CDR3 DNA sequence: TGTGCCAGCTCCCCCAATGAGGGGATCTATGGCTACACCTTC. This rearrangement joins TRBV18 to TRBJ1-2, with TRBD1 as a possible D gene (5 bases). The CDR3 extends over 14 amino acids. The V end lost 6 bases, the J end lost 4 bases, and 15 bases lay between the germline ends. Germline V gene lookup returns CDR1 KGHSH and CDR2 LQKENI. The entire variable domain, with the rest obtained from reference TRBV18 and TRBJ1-2, is as follows: NAGVMQNPRHLVRRRGQEARLRCSPMKGHSHVYWYRQLPEEGLKFMVYLQKENIIDESGMPKERFSAEFPKEGPSILRIQQVVRGDSAAYFCASSPNEGIYGYTFGSGTRLTVV.

A few counts support this clonotype. Its ends do not fully match the called genes, so a read error is possible. The chain has TRBV4-1 and TRBJ2-1; maybe TRBD1 (5 bases). Germline CDR1 and CDR2: MGHRA and YSYEKL. The CDR3 consists of 12 residues. The CDR3 reads CASSPSRGEQFF. For the CDR3, the DNA is TGTGCCAGCAGTCCAAGTAGGGGTGAGCAGTTCTTC.

This chain connects TRBV7-2 to TRBJ1-5; D is unclear. Germline CDR1 is SGHTA and CDR2 is FQGNSA. This CDR3 has 13 residues. Trimming took 5 bases from V and 3 from J, leaving 8 bases between them. The CDR3 here is CASSPQYNQPQHF. The CDR3 DNA reads TGTGCCAGCAGCCCCCAGTACAATCAGCCCCAGCATTTT.

In its sample, this clonotype was seen once. The V gene is TRBV20-1, the J gene TRBJ2-1; D is perhaps TRBD1 (5 bases). This CDR3 is built from 13 residues. Germline V gene lookup returns CDR1 DFQATT and CDR2 SNEGSKA (reference sequence). CDR3 bases: TGCAGCGGCTGGGGCGCAGGCTACAATGAGCAGTTCTTC. Amino acids: CSGWGAGYNEQFF.

There are a few counts of this clonotype. The chain recombines TRBV28 with TRBJ2-5; TRBD1 aligns across 8 bases. Trimming cost V 8 bases and J 0 bases; bases outside gene matches: 5. The CDR3 is 14 amino acids. CDR1 MDHEN and CDR2 SYDVKM come from the germline V gene. This CDR3 is CASLTTGDQETQYF. The CDR3 nucleotides read TGTGCCAGCCTCACGACAGGGGACCAAGAGACCCAGTACTTC. The whole variable domain, remainder taken from reference TRBV28 and TRBJ2-5, is DVKVTQSSRYLVKRTGEKVFLECVQDMDHENMFWYRQDPGLGLRLIYFSYDVKMKEKGDIPEGYSVSREKKERFSLILESASTNQTSMYLCASLTTGDQETQYFGPGTRLLVL.

This clonotype was seen a handful of times. This rearrangement joins TRBV4-3 to TRBJ2-4, with 8 bases that match TRBD1. Near its end, the DNA agrees better with TRBJ2-7, so the J call may be wrong. Per germline, CDR1 LGHNA and CDR2 YSLEER. The CDR3 is 16 residues long. The CDR3 is CASSASGTGLRHEQYF. The CDR3 DNA reads TGCGCCAGCAGCGCATCCGGGACAGGCCTTCGGCACGAGCAGTACTTC.

Only a few counts were recorded for this clonotype. This chain joins TRBV27 and TRBJ1-2; D is unclear. The CDR3 extends over 13 amino acids. The V gene lost 2 bases and the J gene lost 6 bases, with 10 bases spanning the gap. Germline CDR1 is MNHEY and CDR2 is SMNVEV (reference sequence). The CDR3 region is CASSLGGKDGYTF. The CDR3 DNA reads as TGTGCCAGCAGTTTAGGCGGAAAGGATGGCTACACCTTC.

This clonotype was found a few times. The rearrangement uses TRBV4-1 and TRBJ2-1; 10 bases align to TRBD2. The germline V gene encodes CDR1 MGHRA and CDR2 YSYEKL. The CDR3 runs to 16 residues. The V and J ends lost 0 bases and 7 bases, in that order; junction bases with no gene match: 6. This CDR3 reads CASSQDPASGSNEQFF. The DNA of the CDR3 is TGCGCCAGCAGCCAAGATCCGGCTAGCGGGAGTAATGAGCAGTTCTTC.

This clonotype showed up just a few times. In DNA, the CDR3 is TGTGCCAGCAGCACAAAACGGGGGACTAGCCTGCTTCATCGCTGGCCAGATACGCAGTATTTT. Translating gives CASSTKRGTSLLHRWPDTQYF. The chain is built from TRBV11-2 and TRBJ2-3, with 9 bases lining up with TRBD2. After removal of 5 bases from V and 4 bases from J, the junction contained 25 bases not matched to a gene. CDR3 length equals 21 residues. CDR1 is SGHAT, CDR2 FQNNGV, per germline. Filled out from reference TRBV11-2 and TRBJ2-3, the complete variable domain reads EAGVAQSPRYKIIEKRQSVAFWCNPISGHATLYWYQQILGQGPKLLIQFQNNGVVDDSQLPKDRFSAERLKGVDSTLKIQPAKLEDSAVYLCASSTKRGTSLLHRWPDTQYFGPGTRLTVL.

The chain links TRBV5-5 to TRBJ2-7; the D gene is possibly TRBD1 (6 bases). Germline lookup yields CDR1 SGHKS and CDR2 YYEKEE (reference sequence). The CDR3 length is 15 residues. V lost 4 bases, J lost 2 bases, and 16 bases lay in between. The chain's CDR3 is CASSHVTGSPYEQYF. CDR3 DNA: TGTGCCAGCAGCCACGTAACAGGGTCACCCTACGAGCAGTACTTC.

This chain uses TRBV20-1 with TRBJ2-1, with 12 nucleotides matching TRBD2. Trimming at V came to 5 bases and at J to 9 bases, leaving 11 bases not matched to a gene. There are 15 residues in the CDR3. Germline assignment: CDR1 DFQATT and CDR2 SNEGSKA (reference sequence). CDR3 amino acids: CSAFNGLAGNSEQFF. Written as DNA, the CDR3 is TGCAGTGCTTTCAACGGACTAGCGGGAAACAGTGAGCAGTTCTTC.

This chain joins TRBV12-3 or TRBV12-4 and TRBJ2-1; 7 positions agree with TRBD2. The CDR3 is 12 amino acids. The junction had 4 bases not matched to a gene; V was cut back by 5 bases and J by 9 bases. The CDR3 nucleotides read TGTGCCAGCAGTCCCGGGAGGACTGAGCAGTTCTTC. It translates to CASSPGRTEQFF.

Many counts were recorded for this clonotype. CDR3 sequence: CASSLTVMTYEQYF. The CDR3 region has the DNA TGTGCCAGCAGCTTGACAGTTATGACCTACGAGCAGTACTTC. The V call is TRBV12-3 or TRBV12-4, the J call TRBJ2-7, with a possible D match to TRBD1 (5 bases). CDR3 size: 14 residues. V lost 6 bases and J lost 2, with 14 bases in between.

This clonotype turned up a few times. V gene TRBV2 combines with J gene TRBJ1-1; D remains unclear. Germline assignment: CDR1 SNHLY and CDR2 FYNNEI. V gave up 6 bases and J gave up 8 bases, with 7 bases separating them. CDR3 length: 10 residues. DNA of the CDR3: TGTGCCAGCAGACAAGTAGAAGCTTTCTTT. It codes for CASRQVEAFF.

This clonotype was observed a few times. V usage is TRBV7-9 and J usage is TRBJ1-1, with unresolved D. This CDR3 has 14 amino acids. Germline values: CDR1 SEHNR, CDR2 FQNEAQ (reference sequence). Trimming removed 2 bases at V and 0 bases at J, with 7 bases between. CDR3 residues: CASSLTRMNTEAFF. CDR3 DNA: TGTGCCAGCAGCTTAACCCGCATGAACACTGAAGCTTTCTTT.

This clonotype was picked up a small number of times. The genes are TRBV7-2 and TRBJ1-2; the match to TRBD1 covers 7 bases. The V gene end was trimmed by 4 bases and the J gene end by 10 bases; junction bases not matched to a gene: 18. This CDR3 has 16 amino acids. Germline CDR1 is SGHTA and CDR2 is FQGNSA. Here the CDR3 DNA reads TGTGCCAGCAGCTCCTACCGCCAATCGACAGGGAAAGACTACACCTTC. It translates to CASSSYRQSTGKDYTF.

This clonotype was found a few times. The chain has TRBV6-2 or TRBV6-3 and TRBJ1-5; maybe TRBD1 (5 bases). Germline values: CDR1 MNHEY, CDR2 SVGEGT. V lost 2 bases to trimming and J lost 3 bases, with 14 bases between them. The CDR3 runs to 16 residues. As DNA, the CDR3 is TGTGCCAGCAGTTACCAAAATTCAGGGCCCAATCAGCCCCAGCATTTT. Protein product: CASSYQNSGPNQPQHF.

The genes are TRBV6-8 and TRBJ1-4, with D perhaps TRBD1 (5 bases). V shed 3 bases and J shed 0 bases, with 14 bases lying between them. CDR3 length: 17 amino acids. From germline, CDR1 is MNHGY and CDR2 SAAAGT. The CDR3 nucleotides are TGTGCCAGCAGTTATTGGGACCAGCCTGCAACTAATGAAAAACTGTTTTTT. This gives the protein CASSYWDQPATNEKLFF.

J is TRBJ2-1 and V is TRBV9; D is ambiguous. The ends were cut back, 0 bases at V and 9 bases at J, with 10 bases in the middle. Germline-derived CDR1 and CDR2 are SGDLS and YYNGEE. The CDR3 runs 13 residues. The CDR3 nucleotides read TGTGCCAGCAGCGTAGACCTCTCAAGTGAGCAGTTCTTC. This gives the protein CASSVDLSSEQFF. Full variable domain (missing parts from reference TRBV9 and TRBJ2-1): DSGVTQTPKHLITATGQRVTLRCSPRSGDLSVYWYQQSLDQGLQFLIQYYNGEERAKGNILERFSAQQFPDLHSELNLSSLELGDSALYFCASSVDLSSEQFFGPGTRLTVL.

The J gene is TRBJ2-1, the V gene TRBV12-3 or TRBV12-4, with D perhaps TRBD2 (5 bases). The CDR3 is made up of 12 amino acids. V lost 6 bases to trimming and J lost 4 bases, with 7 bases between them. CDR3 protein: CASRADYNEQFF. CDR3 nucleotide sequence: TGTGCCAGCAGAGCGGATTACAATGAGCAGTTCTTC.

The V call is TRBV20-1, the J call TRBJ1-1; D call uncertain. Germline V CDR1 and CDR2: DFQATT, SNEGSKA (reference sequence). The germline V and J ends were trimmed by 4 bases and 2 bases, with 11 bases remaining between them. CDR3 length: 13 residues. CDR3 loop: CSAKTTSNTEAFF. The CDR3 DNA is TGCAGTGCTAAAACAACAAGTAACACTGAAGCTTTCTTT.

CDR3 residues: CSAARDGSSYNEQFF. The CDR3 bases are TGCAGTGCTGCCCGCGACGGGAGCTCCTACAATGAGCAGTTCTTC. V and J are TRBV20-1 and TRBJ2-1; tentative D call: TRBD2 (6 bases). The V gene's germline CDR1 is DFQATT and CDR2 SNEGSKA (reference sequence). The CDR3 has 15 residues. V was trimmed by 5 bases and J by 0 bases, leaving 14 bases between them.

The chain is built from TRBV3-1 and TRBJ1-5; D is unresolved. V was cut by 5 bases and J by 2 bases, with 10 bases left in between. The CDR3 totals 14 residues. Germline CDR1 reads LGHDT; CDR2 reads YNNKEL (reference sequence). The CDR3 nucleotides read TGTGCCAGCAGCAACACCGGAGGCAATCAGCCCCAGCATTTT. Encoded protein: CASSNTGGNQPQHF.

V gene TRBV11-2 combines with J gene TRBJ1-1; D is ambiguous. The CDR3 runs 14 residues. With 5 bases removed from V and 1 base from J, the gap between germline ends came to 11 bases. CDR1 SGHAT and CDR2 FQNNGV come from the germline V gene. The CDR3 reads CASSVIRQNTEAFF. As DNA, the CDR3 is TGTGCCAGCAGCGTGATTCGGCAGAACACTGAAGCTTTCTTT. Full variable domain (missing parts from reference TRBV11-2 and TRBJ1-1): EAGVAQSPRYKIIEKRQSVAFWCNPISGHATLYWYQQILGQGPKLLIQFQNNGVVDDSQLPKDRFSAERLKGVDSTLKIQPAKLEDSAVYLCASSVIRQNTEAFFGQGTRLTVV.

The rearrangement uses TRBV30 and TRBJ1-1; D ambiguous. The ends were cut back, 2 bases at V and 10 bases at J, with 20 bases in the middle. Germline V CDR1 and CDR2: GTSNPN, SVGIG (reference sequence). The CDR3 spans 14 residues. CDR3 sequence reads: CAWSYPLYTPGAFF. CDR3 coding DNA: TGTGCCTGGAGTTATCCCCTTTATACGCCAGGAGCTTTCTTT.

This clonotype was seen a handful of times. The chain employs TRBV10-3 and TRBJ2-1; D gene uncertain. The ends were cut back, 2 bases at V and 6 bases at J, with 5 bases in the middle. This CDR3 contains 12 residues. CDR1 and CDR2 from the germline V gene are ENHRY and SYGVKD. CDR3 residues: CAISEAANEQFF. In DNA form, the CDR3 reads TGTGCCATCAGTGAGGCGGCCAATGAGCAGTTCTTC.

This clonotype was detected only a few times. The chain employs TRBV20-1 and TRBJ2-7; TRBD1 aligns across 9 bases. The CDR3 has 15 amino acids. Germline CDR1 DFQATT, CDR2 SNEGSKA (reference sequence). Trimming at V came to 0 bases and at J to 3 bases, leaving 6 bases not matched to a gene. The CDR3 protein is CSARDTGTGLYEQYF. The CDR3 DNA sequence: TGCAGTGCTAGAGACACCGGGACAGGGCTCTACGAGCAGTACTTC.

This chain joins TRBV27 and TRBJ1-1; unclear D gene. The CDR3 extends over 13 amino acids. The V and J ends lost 3 bases and 6 bases respectively, with 11 bases between them. Germline V CDR1 and CDR2: MNHEY, SMNVEV (reference sequence). The CDR3 region has the DNA TGTGCCAGCAGTTTCGCGGGGTGGGCTGAAGCTTTCTTT. It specifies CASSFAGWAEAFF.

V is TRBV13 and J is TRBJ1-4; no reliable D call. Germline V CDR1 and CDR2: PRHDT, FYEKMQ (reference sequence). Between the trimmed V and J ends, which lost 2 bases and 4 bases, there was a span of 11 bases. The CDR3 contains 15 residues. The CDR3 is CASSLKGGLNEKLFF. CDR3 sequence (DNA): TGTGCCAGCAGCTTAAAAGGAGGGCTTAATGAAAAACTGTTTTTT.